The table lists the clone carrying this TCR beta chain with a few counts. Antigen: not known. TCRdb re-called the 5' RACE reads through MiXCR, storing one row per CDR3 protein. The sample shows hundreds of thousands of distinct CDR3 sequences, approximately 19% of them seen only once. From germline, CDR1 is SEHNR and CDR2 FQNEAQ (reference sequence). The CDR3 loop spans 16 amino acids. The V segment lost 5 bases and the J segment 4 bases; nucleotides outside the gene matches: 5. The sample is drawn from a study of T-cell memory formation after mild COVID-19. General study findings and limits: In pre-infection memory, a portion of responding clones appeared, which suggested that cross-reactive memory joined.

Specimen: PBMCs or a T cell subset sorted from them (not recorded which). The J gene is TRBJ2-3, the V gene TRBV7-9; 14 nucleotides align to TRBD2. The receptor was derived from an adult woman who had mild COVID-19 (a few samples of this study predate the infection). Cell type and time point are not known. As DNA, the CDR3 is TGTGCCAGCAGCGTCCGACTAGCGGGAGGGTCAGATACGCAGTATTTT. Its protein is CASSVRLAGGSDTQYF.